These 14 T cell receptor beta chains were sequenced from one sample in a study of cytomegalovirus exposure and HLA in healthy donors. With 60 Vbeta and 13 Jbeta primers, the PCR was carried out. Libraries were prepared by immunoSEQ multiplex PCR; TCRdb keeps only in-frame clonotypes and omits some of them. The table lists some 130,000 clones, roughly two thirds of them singletons, with about 1.6% in the top ten. The specimen sequenced was PBMCs. These receptors originate from a man younger than 40 in good health and CMV-seropositive.

This clone was counted only a few times. The chain recombines TRBV29-1 with TRBJ2-1; D might be TRBD2 (6 bases). Trimming pared 6 bases from V and 0 bases from J, leaving 15 bases between. Germline assignment: CDR1 SQVTM and CDR2 ANQGSEA. This CDR3 contains 15 residues. The CDR3 sequence: CSVRSGPSSYNEQFF. The CDR3 nucleotides read TGCAGCGTACGAAGCGGGCCTAGCTCCTACAATGAGCAGTTCTTC.

The CDR3 sequence: CASSYSEYSYEQYF. DNA of the CDR3: TGTGCCAGCAGTTACTCGGAGTACTCCTACGAGCAGTACTTC. The chain is built from TRBV6-5 and TRBJ2-7, with no clear D. The CDR3 runs to 14 residues. Germline V CDR1 and CDR2: MNHEY, SVGAGI. Trimming removed 0 bases at V and 0 bases at J, with 6 bases between.

The chain couples TRBV9 to TRBJ2-1; 12 nucleotides agree with TRBD2. The CDR3 runs to 22 residues. V shed 0 bases and J 1 base; nucleotides not matched to a gene: 17. CDR1 and CDR2 (germline): SGDLS, YYNGEE. The DNA of the CDR3 is TGTGCCAGCAGCGTAGCTCCCCGACTAGCGGGAGATGGCTTGATGTCCTACAATGAGCAGTTCTTC. Amino acid sequence: CASSVAPRLAGDGLMSYNEQFF.

The chain employs TRBV10-1 and TRBJ1-2, with D unresolved. The CDR3 is 14 residues long. V lost 4 bases and J lost 6, with 15 bases in between. CDR1 and CDR2 (germline): WNHNN, SYGVQD (reference sequence). CDR3 sequence (DNA): TGCGCCAGCAGTGTGCCGGGTCTAGGTCATGGCTACACCTTC. Translating it yields CASSVPGLGHGYTF.

This clone was seen only a few times. The rearrangement links TRBV9 to TRBJ1-1; tentative D call: TRBD1 (5 bases). Trimming stripped 0 bases from V and 1 base from J, with 7 bases between. Looked up from germline, CDR1 is SGDLS and CDR2 is YYNGEE. This CDR3 has 14 amino acids. The CDR3 nucleotides are TGTGCCAGCAGCGTAGTTGGGGCGAACACTGAAGCTTTCTTT. This gives the protein CASSVVGANTEAFF.

The rearrangement uses TRBV19 and TRBJ1-5, with TRBD1 as a possible D gene (6 bases). Germline assignment: CDR1 LNHDA and CDR2 SQIVND (reference sequence). V lost 1 base and J 5 bases, leaving 12 bases between the germline ends. The CDR3 runs 15 residues. Here the CDR3 DNA reads TGTGCCAGTAGTATAGGGGGGCTTGCCGATCAGCCCCAGCATTTT. Translating gives CASSIGGLADQPQHF.

This chain connects TRBV13 to TRBJ1-2, with 10 bases that match TRBD1. Germline V gives CDR1 PRHDT, CDR2 FYEKMQ (reference sequence). The length of the CDR3 is 15 residues. The J segment lost 8 bases and the V segment lost 5 bases, leaving 11 bases of the junction unmatched. The CDR3 nucleotides are TGTGCCAGCAGCGTCCGGGACAGGGGATGGAGCGGCTACACCTTC. Amino acids: CASSVRDRGWSGYTF.

This chain connects TRBV29-1 to TRBJ2-6, with a possible D match to TRBD2 (6 bases). The V gene's germline CDR1 is SQVTM and CDR2 ANQGSEA. This CDR3 has 15 amino acids. The germline V and J ends were trimmed by 2 bases and 4 bases, with 12 bases remaining between them. The CDR3 loop reads CSVELREAGANVLTF. The CDR3 DNA sequence: TGCAGCGTTGAATTGAGGGAGGCCGGGGCCAACGTCCTGACTTTC. Combining the CDR3 with reference TRBV29-1 and TRBJ2-6 gives the whole variable domain SAVISQKPSRDICQRGTSLTIQCQVDSQVTMMFWYRQQPGQSLTLIATANQGSEATYESGFVIDKFPISRPNLTFSTLTVSNMSPEDSSIYLCSVELREAGANVLTFGAGSRLTVL.

The rearrangement joins TRBV5-1 to TRBJ2-3; 7 nucleotides line up with TRBD1. Per germline, CDR1 SGHRS and CDR2 YFSETQ. The CDR3 runs 15 residues. Trimming removed 10 bases from V and 0 bases from J; junction bases left unmatched: 11. CDR3 bases: TGCGCCTGTGACAGGGAGCCCACTAGCACAGATACGCAGTATTTT. Amino acid sequence: CACDREPTSTDTQYF.

The V gene is TRBV19, the J gene TRBJ2-2; D is unclear. Looked up from germline, CDR1 is LNHDA and CDR2 is SQIVND (reference sequence). V lost 6 bases and J lost 7, with 9 bases in between. CDR3 length equals 12 residues. Written as DNA, the CDR3 is TGTGCCAGTAGGCCCGAGAGCGGGGAGCTGTTTTTT. This gives the protein CASRPESGELFF.

The chain links TRBV5-5 to TRBJ2-5; TRBD2 is a possible D gene (6 bases). The germline V gene encodes CDR1 SGHKS and CDR2 YYEKEE (reference sequence). Trimming shortened V by 0 bases and J by 2 bases, and 8 bases separated the two germline ends. This CDR3 contains 14 residues. The CDR3 is CASSLVGGQETQYF. Written as DNA, the CDR3 is TGTGCCAGCAGCTTGGTGGGAGGTCAAGAGACCCAGTACTTC.

The chain links TRBV7-9 to TRBJ2-1; D gene ambiguous. The V end lost 5 bases, the J end lost 4 bases, and 15 bases lay between the germline ends. Germline V CDR1 and CDR2: SEHNR, FQNEAQ (reference sequence). CDR3 length: 15 amino acids. CDR3 nucleotides: TGTGCCAGCAGCATGACTCAAGGCGTATACAATGAGCAGTTCTTC. Amino acids: CASSMTQGVYNEQFF.

The chain combines TRBV4-1 with TRBJ1-6; 7 nucleotides align to TRBD1. J was trimmed by 0 bases and V by 3 bases; bases with no gene match: 5. The CDR3 loop spans 17 amino acids. Germline CDR1 reads MGHRA; CDR2 reads YSYEKL. The CDR3 region is CASSQADRASYNSPLHF. The CDR3 DNA reads TGCGCCAGCAGCCAGGCCGACAGGGCCTCCTATAATTCACCCCTCCACTTT.

V is TRBV6-5 and J is TRBJ1-1; 7 nucleotides line up with TRBD1. Germline assignment: CDR1 MNHEY and CDR2 SVGAGI. V was pared by 7 bases and J by 3 bases, with 5 bases of the junction left unmatched. The CDR3 has 13 residues. CDR3 nucleotides: TGTGCCAGCAAGGGGGCGCCTTACACTGAAGCTTTCTTT. This translates into CASKGAPYTEAFF.